The 11 T cell receptor beta chains below were found in one sample sequenced in a study of T cell clonality in common variable immunodeficiency. These receptors' targets are unknown. Study-level results: In common variable immunodeficiency, TCR beta chains reportedly carried fewer deletions and N-nucleotide insertions.

The method was immunoSEQ multiplex PCR; TCRdb's version includes in-frame clones alone and lacks a portion of them. The sample was found to contain under 40,000 clones, and every one recurs. The sample comprised peripheral blood mononuclear cells. Every receptor here comes from a human donor with common variable immunodeficiency.

Regarding this clone: The read falls 3 residues short of the CDR3 end, and the missing part is taken from the germline J gene. This sequence joins TRBV10-3 and TRBJ2-1; TRBD1 matches 10 bases. Germline CDR1 and CDR2: ENHRY and SYGVKD. V was pared by 2 bases and J by 2 bases, with 3 bases of the junction left unmatched. The CDR3 is 16 amino acids. The CDR3 region is CAISEGQGVAYNEQFF. The CDR3 bases that were read are TGTGCCATCAGTGAGGGACAGGGGGTAGCCTACAATGAG.

For this clone: The observed sequence ends 3 residues before the CDR3 terminus, with the missing tail filled in from the germline J gene. This chain joins TRBV18 and TRBJ1-2, with a weak D call TRBD1 (5 bases). The CDR3 loop spans 15 amino acids. Per the germline V gene, CDR1 is KGHSH and CDR2 is LQKENI. Trimming stripped 3 bases from V and 0 bases from J, with 11 bases between. The CDR3 DNA, read in part, is TGTGCCAGCTCACCGGGGCAGACAACTAACTATGGC. It specifies CASSPGQTTNYG. In full, the CDR3 is CASSPGQTTNYGYTF. The full variable domain, completed using reference TRBV18 and TRBJ1-2, is NAGVMQNPRHLVRRRGQEARLRCSPMKGHSHVYWYRQLPEEGLKFMVYLQKENIIDESGMPKERFSAEFPKEGPSILRIQQVVRGDSAAYFCASSPGQTTNYGYTFGSGTRLTVV.

This clone was seen more than once but under ten times. The read comes to an end 3 residues before the CDR3 does, leaving the germline J gene to fill in the end. The genes are TRBV18 and TRBJ1-4; D is undetermined. Germline CDR1 is KGHSH and CDR2 is LQKENI. The CDR3 covers 15 residues. The V gene lost 2 bases and the J gene lost 7 bases, with 14 bases spanning the gap. CDR3 bases read: TGTGCCAGCTCACCAATAATGCGAGAGAGTGAAAAA. This codes for CASSPIMRESEK. The CDR3 reads in full as CASSPIMRESEKLFF.

This clone was found a few times. From the germline J gene comes the end of the CDR3, since the read stops 3 residues before it. The chain couples TRBV19 to TRBJ1-3; 10 bases line up with TRBD1. Germline loops: CDR1 LNHDA, CDR2 SQIVND (reference sequence). The CDR3 covers 15 residues. Germline trimming cut 6 bases from V and 9 bases from J; bases unmatched to any gene: 11. This CDR3 is CASRLLGTGDATIYF. CDR3 DNA, as far as it was read: TGTGCCAGTAGACTCTTAGGGACAGGGGACGCCACC.

This clone appeared a few times. The missing CDR3 end, 3 residues past where the read stops, is filled in from the germline J gene. V is TRBV7-9 and J is TRBJ2-5; TRBD2 is a possible D gene (6 bases). Trimming shortened V by 5 bases and J by 5 bases, and 18 bases separated the two germline ends. Germline CDR1 reads SEHNR; CDR2 reads FQNEAQ (reference sequence). The CDR3 runs 15 residues. CDR3 sequence: CASSRGNPTGETQYF. CDR3 bases read: TGTGCCAGCAGCCGGGGGAACCCTACGGGGGAGACC.

In this sample, this clone turned up a few times. The observed sequence ends 3 residues before the CDR3 terminus, with the missing tail filled in from the germline J gene. The chain joins TRBV7-9 to TRBJ2-7, with D possibly being TRBD2 (6 bases). This CDR3 spans 13 amino acids. The germline V gene has CDR1 SEHNR and CDR2 FQNEAQ (reference sequence). Trimming stripped 8 bases from V and 4 bases from J, with 15 bases between. Partial CDR3 DNA: TGTGCCAGCGAAGCGGGTCCGCTATACGAG. Translated: CASEAGPLYE. The whole CDR3 protein is CASEAGPLYEQYF.

This clone was observed a handful of times. The CDR3 end falls 3 residues outside the read, so it is completed with the germline J gene. This chain joins TRBV5-5 and TRBJ2-1; tentatively, D is TRBD1 (5 bases). The CDR3 loop spans 15 amino acids. Trimming shortened V by 3 bases and J by 5 bases, and 15 bases separated the two germline ends. Germline V gives CDR1 SGHKS, CDR2 YYEKEE (reference sequence). The sequenced part of the CDR3 DNA is TGTGCCAGCAGCTCCAGACAGATTAACAACAATGAG. It is translated as CASSSRQINNNE. The full CDR3 reads CASSSRQINNNEQFF.

Remarks on this clone: The read gets to within 3 residues of the CDR3 end, and the germline J gene fills in the rest. The chain employs TRBV20-1 and TRBJ2-5; 8 bases map to TRBD2. The CDR3 loop spans 14 amino acids. Germline V gene sequence: CDR1 DFQATT, CDR2 SNEGSKA (reference sequence). Trimming cost V 6 bases and J 4 bases; bases outside gene matches: 10. Incomplete CDR3 DNA: TGCAGTGCCCTAAAGACTAGCGCAATAGAGACC. Its translation: CSALKTSAIET. The whole CDR3 reads CSALKTSAIETQYF.

This clone was recorded a few times. The read gets to within 3 residues of the CDR3 end, and the germline J gene fills in the rest. This sequence joins TRBV6-2 or TRBV6-3 and TRBJ1-1, with D uncertain. V lost 0 bases and J 5 bases, leaving 7 bases between the germline ends. The CDR3 runs to 13 residues. CDR1 MNHEY and CDR2 SVGEGT come from the germline V gene. Here the CDR3 reads CASSYSSTTEAFF. Partial CDR3 DNA: TGTGCCAGCAGTTACTCGTCGACAACTGAA.

This clone was counted a few times. The CDR3 end is not reached by the read, which stops 3 residues before it; the germline J gene fills it in. The genes are TRBV19 and TRBJ1-2, with a tentative D call TRBD1 (6 bases). The CDR3 runs 13 residues. CDR1 LNHDA and CDR2 SQIVND come from the germline V gene (reference sequence). The CDR3 here is CASRGGQSWGYTF. CDR3 bases read: TGTGCCAGTAGGGGGGGGCAATCGTGGGGC.

As to this clone: The CDR3 end lies 3 residues beyond the end of the read and is filled in from the germline J gene. The chain carries TRBV30 and TRBJ2-1, with TRBD2 as a possible D gene (5 bases). Germline V gives CDR1 GTSNPN, CDR2 SVGIG (reference sequence). The CDR3 runs 13 residues. Trimming removed 1 base from V and 5 bases from J, with 9 bases in between. CDR3 region: CAWSGTLNNEQFF. The DNA read from the CDR3 is TGTGCCTGGAGTGGGACTCTCAACAATGAG.